This T cell receptor beta chain came from a study of shared clonotypes between healthy human individuals. The CDR3 consists of 16 residues. The assay was run at deep level. Measured with immunoSEQ multiplex PCR; TCRdb has only the in-frame clones, and not every one. The sample comprises 400,000 or so clones, roughly 96% of which are singletons, and around 0.32% rests with the top ten. CCR7-negative CD45RA+ TemRA cells were pooled with CD45RO+ cells for CD8 memory. Study-level results: Only blood was sampled, and tissue TCR repertoires likely differ from blood ones.

A word on this clone: Its antigen is as yet unknown.

The specimen sequenced was memory CD8+ T cells sorted from blood. Subset noted: CD45RO+ cells pooled with CCR7-negative TemRA cells. The clonotype was recovered from a man aged 25-45 years in good health. The gene calls are TRBV1 and TRBJ2-1; the table's D call, TRBD2, was not checked against the DNA. TRBV1 is described as a pseudogene. DNA for the CDR3: TGCACCAGCAGCCAAGTCGGGACTAGCGGGAACAATGAGCAGTTCTTC. The encoded protein is CTSSQVGTSGNNEQFF.